This is a list of T cell receptor beta chains from one sample in a study of blood T cells in healthy people across ages. One entry per CDR3 protein, called by TCRdb with MiXCR from the 5' RACE reads. The sample shows about 650,000 distinct CDR3 sequences, 32% of them seen only once. Sequences were obtained from blood. These receptor sequences come from a woman of 80 years or more in good health. The conserved cysteine and the conserved F or W are not part of the CDR3 here. Fields, in order: V gene, J gene, CDR3 protein.

>TRBV5-1|TRBJ2-1
ASSSRGQGTYNEQF
>TRBV6-2/TRBV6-3|TRBJ2-7
ASSPRGRSTYEQY
>TRBV12-3/TRBV12-4|TRBJ2-3
ASSLGVPADVEY
>TRBV30|TRBJ1-1
AWSVIGQPNTEAF
>TRBV7-3|.
ASSLTGGAEQY
>TRBV6-5|TRBJ2-2
ASSYNWGRSGELF
>TRBV6-2/TRBV6-3|TRBJ2-7
ASSYSPRDRAYEQY
>TRBV29-1|TRBJ1-1
SVEPQGRGTEAF
>TRBV7-9|TRBJ2-7
ASSTFASYEQY
>TRBV11-2|TRBJ1-2
ANSQGGVYGYT
>TRBV5-1|TRBJ2-1
ASSLSPGTGDNEQV
>TRBV20-1|TRBJ2-1
SANGVEF
>TRBV5-1|TRBJ2-1
ASSLVAGGPYEQF